This T cell receptor beta chain came from a study of cytomegalovirus exposure and HLA in healthy donors. V shed 0 bases and J shed 2 bases, with 8 bases lying between them. Germline CDR1 and CDR2: SGHRS and YFSETQ. The CDR3 consists of 14 residues. As for this clone: Antigen unknown.

Study results and caveats: Later analysis identified several of the most significant clusters that appeared linked to common viral pathogens. For TCR beta chains, V- and J-gene trimming was later linked to a missense DCLRE1C variant.

The PCR contained 60 Vbeta and 13 Jbeta primers. TCRdb's copy holds only in-frame clones and misses some; the assay was immunoSEQ multiplex PCR. The sample includes about 160,000 clones, roughly 80% of them seen just once. Sequenced input: PBMCs. This chain uses TRBV5-1 with TRBJ1-2; tentatively, D is TRBD1 (5 bases). The origin of this receptor is a human donor in good health. Here the CDR3 DNA reads TGCGCCAGCAGCTTGGCCCCAGGGAACTATGGCTACACCTTC. This encodes CASSLAPGNYGYTF.